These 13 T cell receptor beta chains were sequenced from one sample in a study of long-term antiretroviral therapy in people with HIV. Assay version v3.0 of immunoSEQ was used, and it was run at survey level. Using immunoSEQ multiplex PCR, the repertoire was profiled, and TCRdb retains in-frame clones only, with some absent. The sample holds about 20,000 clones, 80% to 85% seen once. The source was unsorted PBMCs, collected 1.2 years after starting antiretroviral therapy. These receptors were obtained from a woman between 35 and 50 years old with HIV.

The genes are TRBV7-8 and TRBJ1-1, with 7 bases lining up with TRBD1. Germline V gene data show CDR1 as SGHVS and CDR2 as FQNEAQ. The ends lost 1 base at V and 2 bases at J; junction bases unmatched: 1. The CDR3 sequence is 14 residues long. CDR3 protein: CASSLGDRNTEAFF. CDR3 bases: TGTGCCAGCAGCTTAGGGGACAGAAACACTGAAGCTTTCTTT.

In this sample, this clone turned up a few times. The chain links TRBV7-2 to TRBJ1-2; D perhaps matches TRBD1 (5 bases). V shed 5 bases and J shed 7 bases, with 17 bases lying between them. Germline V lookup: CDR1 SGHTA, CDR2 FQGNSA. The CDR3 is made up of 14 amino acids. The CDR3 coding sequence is TGTGCCAGCAGCCTCCGGACATCACCCAGTGGCTACACCTTC. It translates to CASSLRTSPSGYTF.

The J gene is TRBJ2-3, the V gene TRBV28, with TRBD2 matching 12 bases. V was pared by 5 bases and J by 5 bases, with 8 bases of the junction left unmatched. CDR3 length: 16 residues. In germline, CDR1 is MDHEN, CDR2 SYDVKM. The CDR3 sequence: CASSTGLAGILDTQYF. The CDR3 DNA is TGTGCCAGCAGTACAGGACTAGCGGGAATCTTAGATACGCAGTATTTT.

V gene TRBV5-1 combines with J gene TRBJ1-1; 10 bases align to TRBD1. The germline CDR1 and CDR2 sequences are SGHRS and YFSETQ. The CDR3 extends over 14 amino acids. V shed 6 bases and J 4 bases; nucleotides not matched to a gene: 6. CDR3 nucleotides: TGCGCCAGCAACGGACAGGGGGTGGTCACTGAAGCTTTCTTT. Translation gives CASNGQGVVTEAFF.

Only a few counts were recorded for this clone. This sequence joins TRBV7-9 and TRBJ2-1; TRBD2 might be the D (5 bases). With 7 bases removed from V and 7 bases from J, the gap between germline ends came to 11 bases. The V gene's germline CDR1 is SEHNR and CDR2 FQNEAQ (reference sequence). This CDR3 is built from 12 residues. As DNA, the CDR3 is TGTGCCAGCAATCCCGGAGGTAATGAGCAGTTCTTC. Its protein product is CASNPGGNEQFF.

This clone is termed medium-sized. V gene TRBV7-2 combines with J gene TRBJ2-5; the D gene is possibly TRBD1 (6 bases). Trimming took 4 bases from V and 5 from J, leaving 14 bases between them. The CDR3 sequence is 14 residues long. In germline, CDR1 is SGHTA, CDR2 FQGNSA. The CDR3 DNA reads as TGTGCCAGCAGCTCCCCCAGGGGTGGGGAGACCCAGTACTTC. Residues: CASSSPRGGETQYF.

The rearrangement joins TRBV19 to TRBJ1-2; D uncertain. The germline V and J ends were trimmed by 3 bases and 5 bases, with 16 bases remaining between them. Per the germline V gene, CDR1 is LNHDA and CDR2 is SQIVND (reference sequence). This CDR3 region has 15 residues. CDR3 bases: TGTGCCAGTAGTATGGTCAGTTATAAGAGATATGGCTACACCTTC. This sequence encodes CASSMVSYKRYGYTF.

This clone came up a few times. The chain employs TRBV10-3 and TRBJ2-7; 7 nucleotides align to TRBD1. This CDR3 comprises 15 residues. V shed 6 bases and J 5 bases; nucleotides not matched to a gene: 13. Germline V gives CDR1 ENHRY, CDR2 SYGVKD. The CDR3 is CAISTLLTGPDEQYF. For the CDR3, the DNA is TGTGCCATCAGCACACTGCTGACAGGGCCGGACGAGCAGTACTTC.

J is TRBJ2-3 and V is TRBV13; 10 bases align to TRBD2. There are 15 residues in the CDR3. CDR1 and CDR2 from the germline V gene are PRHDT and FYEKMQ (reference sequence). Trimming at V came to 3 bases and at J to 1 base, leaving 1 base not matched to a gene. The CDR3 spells CASSLGTSGTDTQYF. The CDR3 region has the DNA TGTGCCAGCAGCTTGGGGACTAGCGGCACAGATACGCAGTATTTT.

Here the CDR3 reads CASSEFRPSNMNTEAFF. CDR3 in DNA: TGTGCCAGCAGTGAATTTCGACCCTCAAACATGAACACTGAAGCTTTCTTT. The rearrangement links TRBV6-1 to TRBJ1-1; the D is unclear. CDR1 and CDR2 (germline): MNHNS, SASEGT. The CDR3 runs to 17 residues. V was shortened by 2 bases and J by 0 bases, with 16 bases between the two germline ends.

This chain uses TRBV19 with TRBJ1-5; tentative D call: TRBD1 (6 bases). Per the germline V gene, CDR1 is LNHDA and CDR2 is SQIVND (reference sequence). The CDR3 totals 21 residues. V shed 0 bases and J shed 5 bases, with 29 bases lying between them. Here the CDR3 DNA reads TGTGCCAGTAGTATAGATCTATCGGGGGGCCCGGGGATTGGGCAGCATCAGCCCCAGCATTTT. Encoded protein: CASSIDLSGGPGIGQHQPQHF.

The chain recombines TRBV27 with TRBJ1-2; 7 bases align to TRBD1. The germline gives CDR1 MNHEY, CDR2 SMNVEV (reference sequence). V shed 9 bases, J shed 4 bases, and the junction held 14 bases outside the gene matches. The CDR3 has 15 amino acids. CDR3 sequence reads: CARAAPGQPPYGYTF. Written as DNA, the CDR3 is TGTGCCAGAGCCGCTCCGGGACAGCCCCCCTATGGCTACACCTTC.

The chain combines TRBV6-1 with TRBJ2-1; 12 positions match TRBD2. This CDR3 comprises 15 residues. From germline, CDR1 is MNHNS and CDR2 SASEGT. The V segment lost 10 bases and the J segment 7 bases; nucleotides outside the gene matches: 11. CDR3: CATLSATSGSNEQFF. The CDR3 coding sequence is TGTGCCACCCTGTCCGCGACTAGCGGGAGTAATGAGCAGTTCTTC.